Listed below are T cell receptor beta chains from one sample, sequenced in a study of T cell changes during pregnancy in multiple sclerosis. The repertoire was sequenced with immunoSEQ multiplex PCR; TCRdb's copy has only in-frame clones and lacks some. The sample has roughly 60,000 clones; 93% are singletons. The sample in question was CD4+ T cells from peripheral blood mononuclear cells, obtained before pregnancy. These receptors were obtained from a female donor with multiple sclerosis, enrolled in a pregnancy study. Each CDR3 is given without its conserved first and last residue.

v_call,cdr3_aa
TRBV19,ASSERGVRSDTQY
TRBV29-1,SVDVGRASPDTQY
TRBV20-1,SAQSRYEQY
TRBV6-1,ASSELGTDEKLF
TRBV7-9,ASSLGLAGGGDEQF
TRBV5-4,ASSPRDGETQY
TRBV6-5,ASAIRGGGPYEQY
TRBV9,ASSVGGTNTGELF
TRBV5-6,ASTTDRGPSIFYGYT
TRBV7-6,ASAAGTMITGELF
TRBV19,ASGTSGRRETQY
TRBV2,ASSTQGLDTQY
TRBV18,ASSPETGVSEQY